Listed below are T cell receptor beta chains from one sample, sequenced in a study of blood T cell repertoires in COVID-19. Repertoires were generated with immunoSEQ multiplex PCR, while TCRdb's copy carries only in-frame clones and drops some. The top ten hold roughly 3.2% of the sample, which has approximately 500,000 clones, roughly 85% seen once. Sequencing input: peripheral blood. The receptors derive from a human donor in a cohort sampled during active COVID-19. CDR3s leave out the opening cysteine and the closing phenylalanine or tryptophan. D genes are given only for firm matches.

d_call | v_call | cdr3_aa
- | TRBV21-1 | ASSKTLREPIPYLPYEQY
TRBD1 | TRBV28 | ASSRWTGGADTQY
TRBD2 | TRBV7-2 | ASSLGSGSKQY
- | TRBV19 | ASSINRERAEAF
- | TRBV7-2 | ASGQARTGELF
- | TRBV7-2 | ASSLSFLRYSGNTIY
TRBD1 | TRBV7-9 | ASSLGTGLGETQY
TRBD1 | TRBV18 | ASSLETGRTEAF
- | TRBV7-3 | ASSSTTGLAEQY
- | TRBV5-1 | ASSAVSGNEKLF
- | TRBV19 | ASSIGWQGGQPQH
- | TRBV6-5 | ASSFQGTIYDTEAF
- | TRBV25-1 | ASSEMDRAYNSPLH
TRBD2 | TRBV4-1 | ASSQDRLAGAYEQY
- | TRBV20-1 | SASETAEAF
- | TRBV29-1 | SVVSVLNTEAF
- | TRBV19 | ASSIGGPDSNQPQH